A selection of T cell receptor beta chains follows, all from one sample in a study of T cell repertoires in cytomegalovirus infection. In TCRdb, the reads were re-called with MiXCR into one record per CDR3 protein. The table has a few hundred thousand distinct CDR3 sequences, roughly 15% seen once; the top ten hold roughly 8.9%. The sample consisted of PBMCs. All receptors derive from a human donor in good health (CMV status not recorded). Some clones in this sample may be carry-over from other donors' samples. The conserved cysteine and the conserved F or W are not part of the CDR3 here. The D gene is left open where the match is weak. Not all rows give a size; the values are once, few, many and, for expanded clones, a class.

-,9,TRBV29-1,-,SAEGGEGYT
-,11,TRBV7-3,-,ASSLNRFGELF
few,11,TRBV18,-,ASSPLATYEQY
many,13,TRBV4-2,-,ASSQEYDSNQPQH
many,11,TRBV7-9,-,ATMGLPGTEAF
-,11,TRBV28,TRBD1,ASRGDSQETQY
-,12,TRBV12-3/TRBV12-4,-,ASSLSGGNQPQH
-,13,TRBV7-3,-,ASSSSGRYGNEQF
many,13,TRBV7-8,TRBD1,ASSLLTGGTGELF
few,11,TRBV29-1,-,SGALRSQETQY
few,11,TRBV20-1,-,SAAETQGTGYT
-,11,TRBV7-9,-,ASSLPLVDEQY
-,12,TRBV5-3,-,ASSFVGQDYEQY